These 7 T cell receptor beta chains came from one sample sequenced in a study of CXCR3-negative and CXCR3-positive naive CD8 T cells. Notes on the study in general: CXCR3-positive naive cells had TRB CDR3s that were more hydrophobic than CXCR3-negative naive cells had.

Their antigens are not known. Carrying UMI labels, the TRB cDNA libraries were prepared through 5' RACE. No DNA is given; TCRdb re-called the 5' RACE reads and lists each CDR3 protein once. This sample lists about 50,000 distinct CDR3 sequences; its ten largest clones have around 0.51%. Material for sequencing was naive CXCR3+ CD8+ T cells from blood. Documented subset: CD45RO-CCR7+CD27+CD95- naive CD8+ T cells expressing CXCR3 (TNR3+). These TCRs come from a human donor in good health. Some clones in this sample may be carry-over from other donors' samples.

The chain links TRBV5-6 to TRBJ2-4; TCRdb designates TRBD1, a call that cannot be tested without DNA. This CDR3 region has 14 residues. Germline CDR1 is SGHDT and CDR2 is YYEEEE. The CDR3 sequence is CASSLAAGDAIQYF.

The chain recombines TRBV7-9 with TRBJ1-4; TCRdb selects TRBD1, and the lack of DNA leaves this call unchecked. There are 16 residues in the CDR3. Germline values: CDR1 SEHNR, CDR2 FQNEAQ (reference sequence). This chain's CDR3 is CASSLSHRVANEKLFF. Full variable domain (missing parts from reference TRBV7-9 and TRBJ1-4): DTGVSQNPRHKITKRGQNVTFRCDPISEHNRLYWYRQTLGQGPEFLTYFQNEAQLEKSRLLSDRFSAERPKGSFSTLEIQRTEQGDSAMYLCASSLSHRVANEKLFFGSGTQLSVL.

V is TRBV7-3 and J is TRBJ2-1; TCRdb picks TRBD1, but there is no DNA to check that call. The CDR3 extends over 16 amino acids. Germline CDR1 and CDR2: SGHTA and FQGTGA. The CDR3 region is CASSSSGESSYNEQFF.

This chain links TRBV7-3 with TRBJ1-6. The CDR3 runs to 15 residues. Germline CDR1 SGHTA, CDR2 FQGTGA. CDR3 sequence reads: CASSLRPLDNSPLHF.

The J gene is TRBJ1-1, the V gene TRBV7-9. Germline assignment: CDR1 SEHNR and CDR2 FQNEAQ (reference sequence). This CDR3 spans 15 amino acids. CDR3 sequence reads: CASSSQVMGQTEAFF.

The rearrangement links TRBV7-9 to TRBJ1-1; the TCRdb D gene call, TRBD1, has no DNA to confirm it. Germline V gives CDR1 SEHNR, CDR2 FQNEAQ (reference sequence). This CDR3 spans 15 amino acids. CDR3 in amino acids: CASSLAGGSYTEAFF.

The gene calls are TRBV7-9 and TRBJ2-3; there is no DNA to check the TCRdb D call of TRBD1. Germline CDR1 SEHNR, CDR2 FQNEAQ (reference sequence). There are 16 residues in the CDR3. CDR3 loop: CASSNDGQLSADTQYF.